This TCR beta chain was recovered during a study of regulatory T cells in long-lasting Graves disease. Both iRepertoire HTBI primers and Arm-PCR of CDR3 regions were used to build the TCR beta libraries. TCRdb reanalysed the multiplex PCR reads using MiXCR and keeps one entry per CDR3 protein. The sample holds about 470,000 distinct CDR3 sequences, 15% seen once. The CDR3 runs to 14 residues. Germline V gene data show CDR1 as MNHNS and CDR2 as SASEGT. V dropped 2 bases and J dropped 2 bases, with 7 bases sitting between them. Time point indicated: newly diagnosed GD, antithyroid drugs for less than 3 months. After RNA was extracted from PBMCs, the TCR library was made from it. These same records also appear under a second study, on T cells in Graves' hyperthyroidism and ophthalmopathy.

The sequence came from a woman in her thirties with Graves disease. The V and J genes are TRBV6-1 and TRBJ1-5; D is unclear. This sample comprised peripheral blood mononuclear cells (PBMCs), obtained at new diagnosis, from a patient treated with antithyroid drugs. The CDR3 loop is CASSELRGNQPQHF. In DNA form, the CDR3 reads TGTGCCAGCAGTGAACTACGGGGCAATCAGCCCCAGCATTTT.